This T cell receptor beta chain was found in a study of tumor-infiltrating lymphocytes in primary liver carcinoma (dated by TCRdb to about 2017). Regarding the research as a whole: Of the five patients (three men and two women, aged 30 to 69 years), four had hepatocellular carcinoma and one had combined HCC and intrahepatic cholangiocarcinoma. The five patients had tumors of stage T1-T3 N0M0, with maximum diameters ranging from about 4.2 to 10 cm. A total of about 35 specimens from 5 patients, comprising approximately 25 tumor regions, 5 adjacent noncancerous liver tissues and 5 peripheral blood samples, were covered by TCRbeta repertoire sequencing. High reproducibility was observed for the technical replicate repertoires, with mean shared-clone rates approximately 0.9 and correlation coefficients above 0.95. Samples yielded roughly 3.65 to 7.13 million productive TCRbeta reads; read depth did not differ significantly between tissue types. TCRbeta repertoire sequencing, expression microarrays and whole-exome sequencing were combined in the study across five regions of each liver tumor, with adjacent normal tissue and blood also included. To link TCRbeta repertoire diversity to the local molecular phenotype, the approximately 24 tumor region samples were profiled with Agilent mRNA microarrays. General study outcomes and caveats: The top 250 clones accounted for a significantly greater share of the repertoire in tumors than in blood (p = 0.039). Comparison of CD4+ and CD8+ T cell repertoires was precluded by the use of bulk unsorted samples. Repertoire overlap was found to be higher between tumor regions (mean approximately 35%) than between tumor-adjacent (17%) or tumor-blood (around 15%) pairs, consistent with antigen-driven expansion. Only about 7.5-25% of top clones were present in all five regions of a tumor, suggesting spatial heterogeneity of tumor-infiltrating T cells. The study included only four to six patients, and the authors note findings should be validated in a larger study. Because sequencing covered only the TCR beta chain and unpaired alpha chains were not captured, true repertoire diversity is likely underestimated.

Total RNA and DNA were co-extracted from about 19-30 mg of bulk tissue with the AllPrep DNA/RNA mini kit, without cell sorting. Between late 2015 and March 2016, about 5 patients in China with histopathologically diagnosed primary liver carcinoma had their tumors surgically resected. At the time of sampling, the patients were treatment-naive and had chronic HBV infection. Each tumor was sampled at five spatially separated regions: the superior, inferior, left-lateral and right-lateral poles and the tumor centre. Histology showed that every tumor sample contained more than 80% viable tumor cells. Fresh tumor and adjacent tissue pieces were bisected, with one half stored in RNAlater at -80 degrees C and the other half sent for histology. Comments on this clonotype: It has no known antigen specificity. Germline is not matched at one junction end, which may reflect a read error.

Inclusive of the bounding cysteine and phenylalanine, the CDR3 is 19 residues long. Just CDR3 DNA is preserved here, 57 bases in frame from base 1. Starting from around 520 ng total RNA, TCRbeta-specific cDNA was produced by reverse transcription with a constant-region primer and ProtoScript II reverse transcriptase. The TCRbeta libraries were prepared through three rounds of nested multiplex PCR following a slightly modified ARM-PCR procedure. Each of the first two PCR rounds ran for roughly 9 cycles and used multiplex TRBV1-TRBV30 forward primers together with a Cbeta reverse primer. Sample barcodes and Illumina adapters were attached in a final 25-cycle PCR using Deep VentR polymerase. Before sequencing, amplicons of 200-500 bp were purified from gel using a QIAquick gel extraction kit. An Illumina HiSeq 2500 was used to sequence the TCRbeta amplicons with 250-bp paired-end reads. As for how the authors treated the data: Quality trimming of reads was performed with Trimmomatic v0.33, and paired reads were merged with FLASH v1.2.11 so that full CDR3 sequences could be recovered. V, D and J germline segments were assigned to the rearranged TCRbeta sequences using MiGEC v1.2.1b. Clonotype statistics and Shannon-Wiener diversity indices were calculated with VDJtools v1.0.0. To cut down on sampling bias, every analysis after diversity analysis relied on just the 250 most abundant clonotypes from each sample. The public sequencing data were trimmed at Q25 with fastp and processed into clonotypes with MiXCR by TCRdb, which kept only in-frame beta chains. Every CDR3 protein is listed once, alongside the most common genes and DNA of its rows. None of the V and J calls come from the authors' own analysis; TCRdb made them. In this sample the table shows some 100,000 distinct CDR3 sequences, under 70% of which occur a single time. Of the sample, roughly an eighth falls within the top ten clones.

This receptor was taken from an older woman with primary liver carcinoma and hepatitis B virus infection. The V and J segments used are TRBV23-1 and TRBJ2-3; TRBD2 aligns with 10 central bases. TRBV23-1 is noted as an ORF with a role that remains uncertain. The sequenced sample consisted of liver tumor tissue from sampling region 2. The cell subset or site label of this sample denotes: tumor region T2, inferior pole. This receptor carries the CDR3 CASSQFQREGPLRTVTQYF. The DNA is TGCGCCAGCAGTCAATTCCAGCGGGAGGGCCCTCTACGCACAGTTACGCAGTATTTT.